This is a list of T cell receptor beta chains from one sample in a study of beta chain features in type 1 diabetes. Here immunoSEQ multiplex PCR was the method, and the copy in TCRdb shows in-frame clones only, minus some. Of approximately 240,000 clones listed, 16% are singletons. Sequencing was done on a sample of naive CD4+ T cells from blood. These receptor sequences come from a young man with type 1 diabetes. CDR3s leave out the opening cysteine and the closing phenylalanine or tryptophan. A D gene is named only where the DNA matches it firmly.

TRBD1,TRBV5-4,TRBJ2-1,ASSMPGQQRNEQF
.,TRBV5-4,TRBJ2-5,ASSPPRGGAQETQY
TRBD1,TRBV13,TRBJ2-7,ASSPTGQFYEQY
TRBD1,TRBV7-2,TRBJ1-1,ASSLVDRLNTEAF
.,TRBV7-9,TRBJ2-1,ASSAYSGSYNEQF
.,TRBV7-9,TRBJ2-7,ASTHGRYEQY
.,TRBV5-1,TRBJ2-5,ASSVGQTQETQY
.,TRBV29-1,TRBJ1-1,SVELALGNTEAF
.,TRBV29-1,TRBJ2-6,SVGYSGANVLT
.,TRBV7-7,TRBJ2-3,ASSRYRGTDTQY
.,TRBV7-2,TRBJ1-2,ASSLVSRAGDGYT
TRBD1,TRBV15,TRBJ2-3,ATSPRGPSTDTQY
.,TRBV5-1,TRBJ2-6,ASSLGTGANVLT
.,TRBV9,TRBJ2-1,ASGGTEYNEQF
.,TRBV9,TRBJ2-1,ASSVGGGGYNEQF
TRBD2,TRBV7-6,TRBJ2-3,ASSPRTSLRTDTQY
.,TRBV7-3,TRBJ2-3,ASSLAYTDTQY
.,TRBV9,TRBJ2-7,ASSVEGRPYEQY
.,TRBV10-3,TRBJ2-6,AITSPSGANVLT
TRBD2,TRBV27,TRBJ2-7,ASSSDGLARAYEQY
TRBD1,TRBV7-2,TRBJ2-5,ASSPQGAGTQY
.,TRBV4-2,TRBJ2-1,ASSQVPDNEQF
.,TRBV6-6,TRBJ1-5,ASGGGNQPQH
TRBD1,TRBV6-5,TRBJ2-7,ASSRDRGGYEQY
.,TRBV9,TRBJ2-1,ASSVASAYNEQF
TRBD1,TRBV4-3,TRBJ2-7,ASSLDPDRATEQY
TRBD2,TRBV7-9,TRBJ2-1,ASSSRLAGEVEQF
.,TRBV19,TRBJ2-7,ASSTENAGEQY
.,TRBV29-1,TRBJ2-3,SGGSGDTQY
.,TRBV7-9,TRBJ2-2,ASSLSPGELF
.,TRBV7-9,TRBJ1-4,ASSSSGRGGEKLF
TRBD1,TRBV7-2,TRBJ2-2,ASSSGQANTGELF
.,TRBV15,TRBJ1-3,ATGRGVLGRGNTIY
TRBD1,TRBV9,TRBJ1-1,ASSPQGVMGAF
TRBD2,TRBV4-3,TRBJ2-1,ASSQSTGTTYNEQF
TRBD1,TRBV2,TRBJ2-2,ASGTGLTGELF
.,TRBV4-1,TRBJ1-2,ASSQDQNENYGYT
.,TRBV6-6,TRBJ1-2,ASSYGGRLSYGYT
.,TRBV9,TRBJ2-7,ASSVDGRSYEQY
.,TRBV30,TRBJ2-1,AWNGNEQF
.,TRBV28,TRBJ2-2,ASTVFSGELF
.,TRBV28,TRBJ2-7,ASRPQGYEQY
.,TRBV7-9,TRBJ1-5,ASSLPDQPQH
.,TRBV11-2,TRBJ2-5,ASSLVVGDRTQY
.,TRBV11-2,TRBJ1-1,ASSSNTGNTEAF
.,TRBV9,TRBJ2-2,ASSLPAGELF
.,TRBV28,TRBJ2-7,ASSSTTTAYEQY
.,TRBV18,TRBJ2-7,ASSPSWGSSYEQY